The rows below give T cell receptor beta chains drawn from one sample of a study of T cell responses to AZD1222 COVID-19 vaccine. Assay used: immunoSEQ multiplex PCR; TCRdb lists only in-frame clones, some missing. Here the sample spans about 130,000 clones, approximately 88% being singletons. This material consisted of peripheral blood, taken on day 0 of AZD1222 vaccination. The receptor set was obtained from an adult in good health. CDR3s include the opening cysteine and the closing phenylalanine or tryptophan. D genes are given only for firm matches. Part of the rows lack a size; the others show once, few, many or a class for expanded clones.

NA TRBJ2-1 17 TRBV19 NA CASSIDPLLGTTGEQFF
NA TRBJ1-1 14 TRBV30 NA CAWSVSARNTEAFF
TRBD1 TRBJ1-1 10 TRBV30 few CAGTGAEAFF
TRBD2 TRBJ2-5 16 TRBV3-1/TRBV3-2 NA CASSPSTSGGVETQYF
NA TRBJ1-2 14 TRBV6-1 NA CASSEGPQAYGYTF
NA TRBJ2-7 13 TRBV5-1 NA CASGMGELREQYF
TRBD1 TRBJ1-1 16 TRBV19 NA CASSKGQAPMNTEAFF
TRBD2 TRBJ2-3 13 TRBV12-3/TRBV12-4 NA CASSNSGGSTQYF
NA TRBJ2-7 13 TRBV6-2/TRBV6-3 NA CASSFPRSYEQYF
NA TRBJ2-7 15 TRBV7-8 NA CASSLPGRADYEQYF
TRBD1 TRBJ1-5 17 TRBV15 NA CATSPGTGDNFGQPQHF
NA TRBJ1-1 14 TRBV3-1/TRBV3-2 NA CASSALGENTEAFF
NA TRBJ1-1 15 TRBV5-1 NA CASSLAGQGKSQAFF
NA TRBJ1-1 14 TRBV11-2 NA CASSTDSGGTEAFF
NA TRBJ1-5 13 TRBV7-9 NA CASSSQGDQPQHF
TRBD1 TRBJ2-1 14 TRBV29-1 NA CSVGPGGTGNEQFF
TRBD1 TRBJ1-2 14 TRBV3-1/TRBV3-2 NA CASSQDHRGYGYTF
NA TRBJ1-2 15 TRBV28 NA CASSSTDRSNYGYTF
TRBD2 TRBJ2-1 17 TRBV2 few CASSELASGTSLNEQFF
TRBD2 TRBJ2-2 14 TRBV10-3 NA CAISRSPAGGELFF
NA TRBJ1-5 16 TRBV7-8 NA CASSSEGGVSNQPQHF
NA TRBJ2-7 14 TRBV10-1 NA CASPLSHRPYEQYF
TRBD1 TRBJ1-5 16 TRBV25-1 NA CASSDSRTGQAQPQHF
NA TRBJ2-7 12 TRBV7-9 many CASSPLSGEQYF
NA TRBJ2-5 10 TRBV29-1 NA CSVQQETQYF
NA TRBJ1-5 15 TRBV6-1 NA CASSENLGVNQPQHF
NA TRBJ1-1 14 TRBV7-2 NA CASRAGDAGSSAFF
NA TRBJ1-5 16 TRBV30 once CAWSVPITGINQPQHF
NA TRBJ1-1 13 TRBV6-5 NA CASSPRPPEAAFF
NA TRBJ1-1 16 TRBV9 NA CASSTGRGDLNTEAFF
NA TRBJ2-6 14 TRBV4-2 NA CASSQEGGANVLTF
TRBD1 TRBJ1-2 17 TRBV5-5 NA CASSLARQGALNYGYTF
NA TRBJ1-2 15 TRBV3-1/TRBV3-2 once CASSQRLTGLAGYTF